This record covers a single TCR beta chain. Its cognate antigen is unknown. This specimen comes from a study of T cell responses to AZD1222 COVID-19 vaccine. Points from the study as a whole: Scientists sampled the repertoires only once the peak T cell response had passed.

TCRdb's table, derived via immunoSEQ multiplex PCR, lists solely in-frame clones and lacks some. The data contain 110,000 to 150,000 clones, approximately 92% of them seen just once; the ten biggest clones take up 2.5% to 4%. Germline CDR1 and CDR2: KGHDR and SFDVKD. V lost 5 bases and J lost 6, with 10 bases in between. This CDR3 region has 13 residues. Sequencing was performed on peripheral blood, taken 28 days after the second AZD1222 dose. The rearrangement uses TRBV24-1 and TRBJ2-1; D call uncertain. This receptor was taken from an adult who received the AZD1222 COVID-19 vaccine. The DNA for the CDR3 is TGTGCCACCAGTGGTGGGTTTTCCAATGAGCAGTTCTTC. Residues: CATSGGFSNEQFF.